The clone carrying this TCR beta chain has a single count. Its antigen remains unknown. Assay: immunoSEQ multiplex PCR; the TCRdb copy retains only in-frame clones and omits some. The sample lists roughly 380,000 clones; 87% were seen once. This sample is drawn from a study of Ad26.COV2.S vaccination and SARS-CoV-2 variants. Overall study context: The donor was enrolled in the Ad26.COV2.S arm of the COV1001 trial.

Points from the study as a whole: Non-spike TCR breadth was similar in vaccine and placebo recipients. People given the vaccine had a wider spike-specific TCR breadth than placebo recipients did.

CDR1 is LGHDT, CDR2 YNNKEL, per germline (reference sequence). The CDR3 loop spans 16 amino acids. Trimming took 1 base from V and 0 from J, leaving 12 bases between them. Regarding treatment: over 15 received Ad26.COV2.S at low or high dose, single or two shots; roughly 5 received placebo; per-sample allocation not given. All samples were drawn on day 63, counting from the first vaccine or placebo injection. The chain is built from TRBV3-1 (or the pseudogene TRBV3-2) and TRBJ1-1; D gene uncertain. This specimen was peripheral blood, taken in a trial of Ad26.COV2.S vaccine versus placebo. This receptor was obtained from a person between 18 and 59 years old who received the Ad26.COV2.S COVID-19 vaccine or a placebo. The CDR3 is CASSQGASRMNTEAFF. Written as DNA, the CDR3 is TGTGCCAGCAGCCAAGGGGCGAGCAGGATGAACACTGAAGCTTTCTTT.